This entry lists 6 T cell receptor beta chains sequenced from one sample in a study of blood T cell repertoires in COVID-19. Sequencing used immunoSEQ multiplex PCR; TCRdb keeps in-frame clones, though not all of them. Counted here are about 370,000 clones, roughly 90% occurring once; the ten biggest clones make up 1.7%. Sequencing was performed on PBMCs or T cells enriched from blood (not recorded which). The receptors shown here come from a woman aged 25 to 39 who had recovered from COVID-19.

The V call is TRBV4-1, the J call TRBJ1-6; D is perhaps TRBD1 (5 bases). Germline loops: CDR1 MGHRA, CDR2 YSYEKL. The CDR3 has 15 residues. The germline V and J ends were trimmed by 0 bases and 10 bases, with 13 bases remaining between them. As DNA, the CDR3 is TGCGCCAGCAGCCAAGATTACCCAGGGAAATCACCCCTCCACTTT. It is translated as CASSQDYPGKSPLHF.

V gene TRBV7-8 combines with J gene TRBJ2-7; 7 positions agree with TRBD1. The trim removed 6 bases at V and 1 base at J, leaving 9 bases unmatched. In germline, CDR1 is SGHVS, CDR2 FQNEAQ. CDR3 length: 15 residues. CDR3 nucleotide sequence: TGTGCCAGCAGTCATCCCGGGACAGAGTCCTACGAGCAGTACTTC. This translates into CASSHPGTESYEQYF.

The chain uses TRBV19 and TRBJ1-2, with D possibly being TRBD1 (6 bases). Germline lookup yields CDR1 LNHDA and CDR2 SQIVND (reference sequence). The CDR3 sequence is 14 residues long. The V gene lost 3 bases and the J gene lost 5 bases, with 13 bases spanning the gap. The CDR3 DNA reads as TGTGCCAGTAGTATCTTGGACAGTAGGTATGGCTACACCTTC. Amino acid sequence: CASSILDSRYGYTF. The full variable domain, with the rest looked up from reference TRBV19 and TRBJ1-2, is DGGITQSPKYLFRKEGQNVTLSCEQNLNHDAMYWYRQDPGQGLRLIYYSQIVNDFQKGDIAEGYSVSREKKESFPLTVTSAQKNPTAFYLCASSILDSRYGYTFGSGTRLTVV.

This chain uses TRBV2 with TRBJ2-7; perhaps TRBD1 as D (6 bases). The germline CDR1 and CDR2 sequences are SNHLY and FYNNEI. The V end lost 7 bases, the J end lost 0 bases, and 10 bases lay between the germline ends. The CDR3 is made up of 13 amino acids. The CDR3 is CASNRQVSYEQYF. CDR3 nucleotides: TGTGCCAGCAATCGACAGGTCTCCTACGAGCAGTACTTC.

CDR3 nucleotides: TGTGCCACCAGTGATTTCTCCAGGGTGCAGTCGGGGTTCTTC. Amino acids: CATSDFSRVQSGFF. V usage is TRBV24-1 and J usage is TRBJ2-1; D is perhaps TRBD1 (5 bases). V shed 1 base and J shed 15 bases, with 18 bases lying between them. This CDR3 comprises 14 residues. In germline, CDR1 is KGHDR, CDR2 SFDVKD.

This sequence joins TRBV27 and TRBJ2-1; 9 bases are shared with TRBD2. CDR3 length: 15 residues. The V gene end was trimmed by 8 bases and the J gene end by 4 bases; junction bases not matched to a gene: 9. From germline, CDR1 is MNHEY and CDR2 SMNVEV (reference sequence). CDR3 sequence (DNA): TGTGCCAGCGGACCGACTAGCGGCCCATACAATGAGCAGTTCTTC. This sequence encodes CASGPTSGPYNEQFF.